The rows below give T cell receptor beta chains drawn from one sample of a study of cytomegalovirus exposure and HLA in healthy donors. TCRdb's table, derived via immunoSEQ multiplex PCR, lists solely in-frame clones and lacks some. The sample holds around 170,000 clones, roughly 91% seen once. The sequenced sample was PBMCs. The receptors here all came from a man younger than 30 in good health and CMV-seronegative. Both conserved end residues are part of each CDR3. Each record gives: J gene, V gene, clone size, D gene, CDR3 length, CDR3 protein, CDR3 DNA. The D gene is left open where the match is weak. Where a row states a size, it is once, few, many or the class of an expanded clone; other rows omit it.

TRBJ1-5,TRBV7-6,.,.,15,CASSLSLAGNQPQHF,TGTGCCAGCAGCTTGTCGTTGGCAGGGAATCAGCCCCAGCATTTT
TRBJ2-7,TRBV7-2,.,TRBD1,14,CASSPPGQGHEQYF,TGTGCCAGCAGCCCCCCGGGACAGGGTCACGAGCAGTACTTC
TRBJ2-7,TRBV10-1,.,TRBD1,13,CASGTGGTYEQYF,TGCGCCAGCGGGACAGGGGGGACCTACGAGCAGTACTTC
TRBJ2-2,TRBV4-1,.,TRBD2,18,CASSQVLAGRPNTGELFF,TGCGCCAGCAGCCAAGTTTTAGCGGGGCGACCGAACACCGGGGAGCTGTTTTTT
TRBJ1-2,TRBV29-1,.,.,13,CSVVRDTTHGYTF,TGCAGCGTTGTTAGGGACACCACCCATGGCTACACCTTC
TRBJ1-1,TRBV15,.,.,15,CATSPRDIWWTEAFF,TGTGCCACCAGCCCCAGGGACATCTGGTGGACTGAAGCTTTCTTT
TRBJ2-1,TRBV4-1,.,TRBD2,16,CASSRSTSGLYNEQFF,TGCGCCAGCAGCCGGTCGACTAGCGGTCTATACAATGAGCAGTTCTTC
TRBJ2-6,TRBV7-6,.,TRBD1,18,CASSLAGTERSGANVLTF,TGTGCCAGCAGCTTAGCGGGGACAGAGCGCTCTGGGGCCAACGTCCTGACTTTC
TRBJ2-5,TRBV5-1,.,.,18,CASSLGFLEGQNQETQYF,TGCGCCAGCAGCTTAGGGTTTTTGGAGGGACAGAACCAAGAGACCCAGTACTTC
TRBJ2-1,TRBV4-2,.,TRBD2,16,CASSQRAGSSYNEQFF,TGTGCCAGCAGCCAGCGAGCGGGGAGCTCCTACAATGAGCAGTTCTTC
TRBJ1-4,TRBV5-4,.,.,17,CASSSVDPLVGGEKLFF,TGTGCCAGCAGCTCCGTCGATCCGCTGGTCGGAGGAGAAAAACTGTTTTTT
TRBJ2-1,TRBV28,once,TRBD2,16,CASSPGLAGGSDEQFF,TGTGCCAGCAGTCCGGGACTAGCGGGAGGGTCAGATGAGCAGTTCTTC
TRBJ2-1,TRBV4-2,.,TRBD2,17,CASSQEPIAGDYNEQFF,TGTGCCAGCAGCCAAGAGCCAATAGCGGGAGATTACAATGAGCAGTTCTTC
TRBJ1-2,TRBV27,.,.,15,CASSLRFPGNYGYTF,TGTGCCAGCAGTTTACGGTTCCCCGGGAACTATGGCTACACCTTC
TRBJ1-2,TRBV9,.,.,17,CASSVEGLGQGKGGYTF,TGTGCCAGCAGCGTAGAGGGCCTAGGGCAGGGGAAAGGTGGCTACACCTTC
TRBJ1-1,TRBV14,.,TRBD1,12,CASSLGTVEAFF,TGTGCCAGCAGCCTAGGGACAGTTGAAGCTTTCTTT
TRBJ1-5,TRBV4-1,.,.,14,CASSQAGLDQPQHF,TGCGCCAGCAGCCAAGCAGGGTTGGATCAGCCCCAGCATTTT
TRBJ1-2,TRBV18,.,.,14,CASSLATDNYGYTF,TGTGCCAGCTCCCTAGCGACAGATAACTATGGCTACACCTTC
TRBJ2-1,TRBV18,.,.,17,CASSPPLDLASYNEQFF,TGTGCCAGCTCACCACCTCTCGATCTAGCGTCCTACAATGAGCAGTTCTTC
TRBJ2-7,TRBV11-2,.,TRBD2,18,CASSLGLAGGFDRYEQYF,TGTGCCAGCAGCTTGGGACTAGCGGGAGGTTTCGACCGCTACGAGCAGTACTTC
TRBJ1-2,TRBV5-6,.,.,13,CASSFQGWNGYTF,TGTGCCAGCAGCTTTCAGGGCTGGAATGGCTACACCTTC
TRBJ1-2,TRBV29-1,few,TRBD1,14,CSVEGDRGENGYTF,TGCAGCGTTGAGGGGGACAGGGGAGAGAATGGCTACACCTTC
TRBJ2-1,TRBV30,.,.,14,CAWSVRVFDNEQFF,TGTGCCTGGAGTGTACGGGTCTTCGACAATGAGCAGTTCTTC
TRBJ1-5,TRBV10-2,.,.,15,CASSEGAGSNQPQHF,TGCGCCAGCAGTGAGGGGGCGGGGAGCAATCAGCCCCAGCATTTT
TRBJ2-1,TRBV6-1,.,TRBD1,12,CASGDRYNEQFF,TGTGCCAGCGGGGACAGATACAATGAGCAGTTCTTC
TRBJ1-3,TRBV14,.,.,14,CASSQTGSGNTIYF,TGTGCCAGCAGCCAGACGGGCTCTGGAAACACCATATATTTT
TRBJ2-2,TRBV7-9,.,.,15,CASSLFRGRTGELFF,TGTGCCAGCAGCTTATTCAGGGGACGCACCGGGGAGCTGTTTTTT
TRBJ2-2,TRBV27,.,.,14,CASTPYPNTGELFF,TGTGCCAGCACCCCCTACCCAAACACCGGGGAGCTGTTTTTT
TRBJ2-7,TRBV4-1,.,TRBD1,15,CASSQGAGGIYEQYF,TGCGCCAGCAGCCAAGGAGCAGGGGGCATCTACGAGCAGTACTTC
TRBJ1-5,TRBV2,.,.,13,CASSETEYQPQHF,TGTGCCAGCAGTGAGACAGAATATCAGCCCCAGCATTTT
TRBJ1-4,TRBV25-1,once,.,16,CASSETHRATNEKLFF,TGTGCCAGCAGTGAGACCCACAGGGCAACTAATGAAAAACTGTTTTTT